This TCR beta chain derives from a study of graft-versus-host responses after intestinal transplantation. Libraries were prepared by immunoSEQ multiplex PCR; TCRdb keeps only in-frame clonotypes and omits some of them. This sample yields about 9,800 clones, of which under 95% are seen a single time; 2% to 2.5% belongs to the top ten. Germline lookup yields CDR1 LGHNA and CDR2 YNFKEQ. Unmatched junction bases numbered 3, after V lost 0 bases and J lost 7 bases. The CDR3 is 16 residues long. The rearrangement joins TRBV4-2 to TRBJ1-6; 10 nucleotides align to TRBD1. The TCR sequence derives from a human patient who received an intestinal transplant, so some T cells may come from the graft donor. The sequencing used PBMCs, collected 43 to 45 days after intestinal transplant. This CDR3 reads CASSQETGGWNSPLHF. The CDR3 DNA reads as TGTGCCAGCAGCCAAGAGACAGGGGGCTGGAATTCACCCCTCCACTTT.